The sequence of this T cell receptor (beta chain) was determined in a study of control samples from healthy donors and cancer patients. The assay was immunoSEQ multiplex PCR, and TCRdb's table has in-frame clones only and misses some. The data contain approximately 99,000 clones, just under 85% of them singletons. Sequenced sample: blood. The TCR sequence derives from a man younger than 35 in good health.

The CDR3 sequence: CASSNSRNGGFPPLHF. The CDR3 DNA is TGTGCCAGCAGCAATTCGAGGAACGGTGGGTTTCCACCCCTCCACTTT. The chain uses TRBV7-9 and TRBJ1-6; D is unclear. V was shortened by 5 bases and J by 11 bases, with 22 bases between the two germline ends. This CDR3 contains 16 residues. CDR1 is SEHNR, CDR2 FQNEAQ, per germline (reference sequence).